The T cell receptor (beta chain) described here comes from a study of blood T cells in healthy people across ages. A remark on this clonotype: This clone may be a read error of a much larger clone one base away.

V dropped 5 bases and J dropped 0; count of bases not matched to a gene: 8. This CDR3 comprises 16 residues. In germline, CDR1 is SEHNR, CDR2 FQNEAQ (reference sequence). A second roughly 7 to 11 cycle PCR used barcoded and J-beta primers. Each of the samples gave a minimum of 3 million paired-end reads that contained CDR3. TCRdb reprocessed the 5' RACE reads via MiXCR and lists one record per CDR3 protein. The sample has 700,000 to 1,000,000 distinct CDR3 sequences, roughly 44% seen once. Sequenced material: blood. The rearrangement links TRBV7-9 to TRBJ2-5; 8 bases match TRBD1. The TCR comes from a man aged 55 to 70 in good health. The CDR3 region is CASSPGQGPYQETQYF. The DNA for the CDR3 is TGTGCCAGCAGCCCCGGACAGGGACCGTACCAAGAGACCCAGTACTTC. The variable domain in full, completed from reference TRBV7-9 and TRBJ2-5, reads DTGVSQNPRHKITKRGQNVTFRCDPISEHNRLYWYRQTLGQGPEFLTYFQNEAQLEKSRLLSDRFSAERPKGSFSTLEIQRTEQGDSAMYLCASSPGQGPYQETQYFGPGTRLLVL.